This T cell receptor (beta chain) comes out of a study of somatic mutations in cytotoxic T cells in rheumatoid arthritis. Study-level information: Patient blood, which was peripheral blood collected as 30 ml EDTA, was drawn right after diagnosis and before any treatment started.

About this clone itself: Its antigen is as yet unknown.

Findings and caveats of the study: It was in rheumatoid arthritis patients, but not in healthy controls, that CD8+ clonality increased with age. Age-matched healthy controls and rheumatoid arthritis patients had CD8+ T-cell clonality that did not differ significantly. About an eighth of the roughly 65 patients had a largest CD8+ clone above 20% of CD8+ cells.

The table came from immunoSEQ multiplex PCR; TCRdb's copy has only in-frame clones and leaves some out. The table has around 20,000 clones, roughly 77% seen once. The TCR sequence derives from an adult with rheumatoid arthritis. Sample: CD8+ T cells sorted from blood.

CDR3 sequence: CASNSLVGLLNNEQFF. In DNA, the CDR3 is TGTGCCAGTAACTCATTGGTAGGACTACTCAACAATGAGCAGTTCTTC. This chain joins TRBV19 and TRBJ2-1; D may be TRBD2 (6 bases). V lost 7 bases and J lost 5, with 21 bases in between. CDR3 length: 16 residues. From germline, CDR1 is LNHDA and CDR2 SQIVND (reference sequence).